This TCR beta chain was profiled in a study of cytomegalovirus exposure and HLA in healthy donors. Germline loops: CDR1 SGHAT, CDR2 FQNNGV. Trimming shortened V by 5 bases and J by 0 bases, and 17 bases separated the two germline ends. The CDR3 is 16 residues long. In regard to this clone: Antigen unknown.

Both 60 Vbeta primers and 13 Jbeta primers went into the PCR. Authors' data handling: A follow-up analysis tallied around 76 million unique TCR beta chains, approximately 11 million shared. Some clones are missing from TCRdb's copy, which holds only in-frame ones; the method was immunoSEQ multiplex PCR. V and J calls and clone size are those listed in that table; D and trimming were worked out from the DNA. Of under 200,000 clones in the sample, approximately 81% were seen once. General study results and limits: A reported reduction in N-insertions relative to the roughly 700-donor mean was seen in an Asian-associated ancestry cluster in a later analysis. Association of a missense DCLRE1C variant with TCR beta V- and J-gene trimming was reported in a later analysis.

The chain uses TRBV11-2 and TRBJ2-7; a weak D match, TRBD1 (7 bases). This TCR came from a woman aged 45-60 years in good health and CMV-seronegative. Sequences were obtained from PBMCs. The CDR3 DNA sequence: TGTGCCAGCAGCAATCCCCCAGGGGGACTCTCCTACGAGCAGTACTTC. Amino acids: CASSNPPGGLSYEQYF.